Below are 27 T cell receptor beta chains sequenced from a single sample in a study of technical replicates of blood from four donors (dated by TCRdb to the late 2010s). Library generation was performed with the immunoSEQ multiplex PCR assay. The clones in this table, taken by TCRdb from immuneACCESS, are in-frame only. Not every clone is retained; where verified, under half of the shortfall comes from an unresolved V gene, and the cause of the rest is unknown. The sample data list approximately 79,000 clones, and 97% of these were observed just once. The ten biggest clones cover roughly 0.2% of the sample. The sequenced sample was T cells isolated from PBMCs. These receptors came from a human donor in good health.

The chain combines TRBV6-6 with TRBJ2-1; no clear D. CDR3 length: 12 amino acids. V was clipped by 8 bases and J by 5 bases, with 10 bases between them. CDR1 is MNHNY and CDR2 is SVGAGI in the germline V gene (reference sequence). This CDR3 is CASLAAHNEQFF. DNA for the CDR3: TGTGCCAGCCTTGCGGCACACAATGAGCAGTTCTTC.

The V gene is TRBV5-1, the J gene TRBJ2-2; the D gene is possibly TRBD1 (5 bases). Germline-derived CDR1 and CDR2 are SGHRS and YFSETQ. V was pared by 1 base and J by 1 base, with 11 bases between. The CDR3 contains 16 residues. The chain's CDR3 is CASSLQETENTGELFF. In DNA form, the CDR3 reads TGCGCCAGCAGCTTGCAAGAGACAGAGAACACCGGGGAGCTGTTTTTT.

The rearrangement links TRBV30 to TRBJ1-2, with a tentative D call TRBD1 (6 bases). Germline V lookup: CDR1 GTSNPN, CDR2 SVGIG (reference sequence). The ends were cut back, 2 bases at V and 4 bases at J, with 14 bases in the middle. CDR3 length: 14 amino acids. The CDR3 region is CAWSNGGAGYGYTF. The CDR3 DNA is TGTGCCTGGAGTAATGGGGGCGCAGGCTATGGCTACACCTTC.

This chain links TRBV6-5 with TRBJ2-1; no clear D gene. The germline gives CDR1 MNHEY, CDR2 SVGAGI. The CDR3 is 12 residues long. V was trimmed by 9 bases and J by 9 bases, leaving 15 bases between them. CDR3 nucleotides: TGTGCCAGTGGGCCCTCTTTGGGTGAGCAGTTCTTC. Translating gives CASGPSLGEQFF.

The chain recombines TRBV27 with TRBJ1-6, with 11 bases aligning to TRBD1. Germline assignment: CDR1 MNHEY and CDR2 SMNVEV (reference sequence). The J segment lost 14 bases and the V segment lost 5 bases, leaving 14 bases of the junction unmatched. The CDR3 consists of 16 residues. CDR3 sequence reads: CASSDRTGGPSGTLHF. The CDR3, as DNA: TGTGCCAGCAGTGATAGGACAGGGGGCCCCTCTGGCACCCTCCACTTT.

This sequence joins TRBV6-1 and TRBJ2-5; 9 bases match TRBD2. Looked up from germline, CDR1 is MNHNS and CDR2 is SASEGT. The length of the CDR3 is 16 residues. The junction had 7 bases not matched to a gene; V was cut back by 0 bases and J by 5 bases. CDR3 protein: CASSEARVAGGETQYF. In nucleotides, the CDR3 is TGTGCCAGCAGTGAAGCGAGAGTTGCGGGAGGGGAGACCCAGTACTTC.

This sequence joins TRBV4-1 and TRBJ1-1; D gene unclear. The germline gives CDR1 MGHRA, CDR2 YSYEKL. The CDR3 length is 14 residues. V was trimmed by 4 bases and J by 0 bases, leaving 9 bases between them. Here the CDR3 reads CASSPLSLNTEAFF. Written as DNA, the CDR3 is TGCGCCAGCAGCCCCCTAAGTCTGAACACTGAAGCTTTCTTT.

The rearrangement links TRBV4-2 to TRBJ2-3; 11 nucleotides align to TRBD2. The V segment lost 1 base and the J segment 1 base; nucleotides outside the gene matches: 7. Germline CDR1 reads LGHNA; CDR2 reads YNFKEQ. There are 18 residues in the CDR3. CDR3 amino acids: CASSQGVAGGLGTDTQYF. CDR3 nucleotide sequence: TGTGCCAGCAGCCAAGGGGTAGCGGGAGGGTTGGGCACAGATACGCAGTATTTT.

This chain links TRBV28 with TRBJ2-7; unclear D gene. Germline CDR1 is MDHEN and CDR2 is SYDVKM. Trimming took 3 bases from V and 4 from J, leaving 16 bases between them. The CDR3 consists of 15 residues. CDR3 bases: TGTGCCAGCAGTTTTCGAGGTGTAGGCGGATACGAGCAGTACTTC. It encodes CASSFRGVGGYEQYF. The variable domain in full, with the rest retrieved from reference TRBV28 and TRBJ2-7, is DVKVTQSSRYLVKRTGEKVFLECVQDMDHENMFWYRQDPGLGLRLIYFSYDVKMKEKGDIPEGYSVSREKKERFSLILESASTNQTSMYLCASSFRGVGGYEQYFGPGTRLTVT.

In nucleotides, the CDR3 is TGCGCCAGCAGTGACCCCGAATCGGGGTTCTACGAGCAGTACTTC. Translating it yields CASSDPESGFYEQYF. V and J are TRBV10-1 and TRBJ2-7, with D tentatively TRBD2 (5 bases). The CDR3 sequence is 15 residues long. CDR1 is WNHNN and CDR2 is SYGVQD in the germline V gene (reference sequence). V was shortened by 3 bases and J by 3 bases, with 15 bases between the two germline ends.

The gene calls are TRBV28 and TRBJ1-4; no clear D. Germline values: CDR1 MDHEN, CDR2 SYDVKM. The CDR3 is 12 amino acids. Trimming removed 6 bases from V and 8 bases from J, with 10 bases in between. The CDR3 region has the DNA TGTGCCAGCAGCTCGGGGATCGAAAAACTGTTTTTT. Translation gives CASSSGIEKLFF.

The J gene is TRBJ2-4, the V gene TRBV4-1; D perhaps matches TRBD2 (5 bases). Trimming stripped 5 bases from V and 6 bases from J, with 26 bases between. Germline V gives CDR1 MGHRA, CDR2 YSYEKL. This CDR3 contains 18 residues. CDR3 DNA: TGCGCCAGCAGCTCATCCAGCCCTCGGACTTCCCTAGTAAACATTCAGTACTTC. It codes for CASSSSSPRTSLVNIQYF.

The chain couples TRBV5-1 to TRBJ1-1; 8 bases agree with TRBD1. The V and J ends lost 4 bases and 7 bases, in that order; junction bases with no gene match: 6. The CDR3 contains 13 residues. Germline V gene lookup returns CDR1 SGHRS and CDR2 YFSETQ. The CDR3 protein is CASSPQGQGEAFF. In DNA, the CDR3 is TGCGCCAGCAGCCCGCAAGGACAGGGTGAAGCTTTCTTT.

The DNA of the CDR3 is TGTGCCAGCAGCCCGTGGGCCGGGACATCAGGCGGCTACACCTTC. Amino acid sequence: CASSPWAGTSGGYTF. The V and J genes are TRBV7-2 and TRBJ1-2; D perhaps matches TRBD1 (6 bases). The V and J ends lost 5 bases and 8 bases respectively, with 21 bases between them. Germline V gene lookup returns CDR1 SGHTA and CDR2 FQGNSA. CDR3 length: 15 amino acids.

The rearrangement uses TRBV10-3 and TRBJ1-5, with 8 bases aligning to TRBD1. Trimming at V came to 3 bases and at J to 6 bases, leaving 7 bases not matched to a gene. From germline, CDR1 is ENHRY and CDR2 SYGVKD. CDR3 size: 15 residues. In DNA, the CDR3 is TGTGCCATCAGTGACCCTGACAGGGGTACTCAGCCCCAGCATTTT. Its translation: CAISDPDRGTQPQHF.

This clone was counted once. This chain links TRBV5-8 with TRBJ1-2; D is perhaps TRBD1 (6 bases). Germline V gene lookup returns CDR1 SGHTS and CDR2 YDEGEE. The CDR3 has 14 amino acids. V lost 3 bases, J lost 10 bases, and 19 bases lay in between. The CDR3 here is CASSSQGTAETYTF. CDR3 nucleotides: TGTGCCAGCAGCTCTCAGGGGACCGCCGAAACCTACACCTTC.

The rearrangement links TRBV5-6 to TRBJ1-2; 10 nucleotides match TRBD1. CDR1 is SGHDT, CDR2 YYEEEE, per germline. Germline trimming cut 5 bases from V and 3 bases from J; bases unmatched to any gene: 7. The CDR3 loop spans 15 amino acids. The CDR3 sequence: CASRDDRGQDYGYTF. The CDR3 DNA reads TGTGCCAGCAGGGATGACAGGGGGCAAGACTATGGCTACACCTTC.

CDR3 sequence (DNA): TGTGCCTGGAGTCGGCTGGACAGGGCGGGCGAGCAGTACTTC. Its translation is CAWSRLDRAGEQYF. V and J are TRBV30 and TRBJ2-7; 8 nucleotides line up with TRBD1. With V trimmed by 2 bases and J by 6 bases, 9 bases remained unmatched. Germline assignment: CDR1 GTSNPN and CDR2 SVGIG (reference sequence). The CDR3 is 14 amino acids. Using reference TRBV30 and TRBJ2-7 for the parts outside the CDR3, the full variable domain is SQTIHQWPATLVQPVGSPLSLECTVEGTSNPNLYWYRQAAGRGLQLLFYSVGIGQISSEVPQNLSASRPQDRQFILSSKKLLLSDSGFYLCAWSRLDRAGEQYFGPGTRLTVT.

This clone came up a few times. This CDR3 reads CASSPTKGKNTEAFF. CDR3 sequence (DNA): TGTGCCAGCAGCCCAACGAAGGGGAAGAACACTGAAGCTTTCTTT. This chain joins TRBV7-9 and TRBJ1-1; tentatively, D is TRBD1 (5 bases). Germline CDR1 SEHNR, CDR2 FQNEAQ (reference sequence). V gave up 5 bases and J gave up 1 base, with 14 bases separating them. The CDR3 loop spans 15 amino acids.

The gene calls are TRBV11-1 and TRBJ2-5; 11 bases align to TRBD2. The germline V gene encodes CDR1 SGHAT and CDR2 FQDESV (reference sequence). The CDR3 totals 16 residues. Unmatched junction bases numbered 8, after V lost 1 base and J lost 7 bases. The CDR3 here is CASSLEASGRLRTQYF. The CDR3 DNA reads as TGTGCCAGCAGCTTAGAGGCTAGCGGGAGGCTGCGGACCCAGTACTTC.

The chain joins TRBV27 to TRBJ1-2; maybe TRBD1 (5 bases). The germline gives CDR1 MNHEY, CDR2 SMNVEV (reference sequence). The CDR3 is made up of 15 amino acids. Trimming shortened V by 1 base and J by 4 bases, and 13 bases separated the two germline ends. The CDR3 DNA reads as TGTGCCAGCAGTTTATTCGGGGGGGTGATCTATGGCTACACCTTC. This gives the protein CASSLFGGVIYGYTF.

The gene calls are TRBV29-1 and TRBJ2-1; 14 bases match TRBD2. V shed 6 bases, J shed 3 bases, and the junction held 7 bases outside the gene matches. Germline V CDR1 and CDR2: SQVTM, ANQGSEA. The CDR3 contains 16 residues. The CDR3 sequence: CSVDRTSGGNYNEQFF. The CDR3 DNA reads TGCAGCGTCGATAGGACTAGCGGGGGGAACTACAATGAGCAGTTCTTC.

This clone was recorded only once. The chain uses TRBV19 and TRBJ2-7; D remains ambiguous. V was cut by 4 bases and J by 3 bases, with 13 bases left in between. The CDR3 is 14 amino acids. Germline CDR1 reads LNHDA; CDR2 reads SQIVND (reference sequence). CDR3 region: CASSTWKPGYEQYF. CDR3 sequence (DNA): TGTGCCAGTAGTACATGGAAGCCGGGCTACGAGCAGTACTTC. Full variable domain (missing parts from reference TRBV19 and TRBJ2-7): DGGITQSPKYLFRKEGQNVTLSCEQNLNHDAMYWYRQDPGQGLRLIYYSQIVNDFQKGDIAEGYSVSREKKESFPLTVTSAQKNPTAFYLCASSTWKPGYEQYFGPGTRLTVT.

V gene TRBV6-1 combines with J gene TRBJ1-2; no clear D gene. The CDR3 is made up of 9 amino acids. V lost 3 bases and J lost 12, with 5 bases in between. The germline V gene encodes CDR1 MNHNS and CDR2 SASEGT. The CDR3 DNA reads as TGTGCCAGCAGTGAGTGGCACACCTTC. It specifies CASSEWHTF.

The gene calls are TRBV10-3 and TRBJ2-1; 8 nucleotides match TRBD2. This CDR3 has 14 residues. Germline CDR1 ENHRY, CDR2 SYGVKD. Trimming cost V 7 bases and J 5 bases; bases outside gene matches: 7. The chain's CDR3 is CAIKGRGEHNEQFF. The CDR3 DNA follows: TGTGCCATCAAGGGGCGGGGGGAGCACAATGAGCAGTTCTTC.

The chain couples TRBV9 to TRBJ2-1; 7 bases align to TRBD1. The length of the CDR3 is 13 residues. Germline CDR1 is SGDLS and CDR2 is YYNGEE. J gave up 5 bases and V 4 bases, and 3 bases lay outside the gene matches. The CDR3 nucleotides read TGTGCCAGCAGCTTGGGACAGCACAATGAGCAGTTCTTC. Protein product: CASSLGQHNEQFF.

This chain links TRBV15 with TRBJ2-3; 7 bases line up with TRBD2. Germline V gene data show CDR1 as LNHNV and CDR2 as YYDKDF (reference sequence). The CDR3 length is 17 residues. V gave up 4 bases and J gave up 0 bases; unmatched junction bases: 10. The CDR3 nucleotides read TGTGCCACCAGCACCTCCTGGGGAGGGGATAGCACAGATACGCAGTATTTT. Translating gives CATSTSWGGDSTDTQYF.